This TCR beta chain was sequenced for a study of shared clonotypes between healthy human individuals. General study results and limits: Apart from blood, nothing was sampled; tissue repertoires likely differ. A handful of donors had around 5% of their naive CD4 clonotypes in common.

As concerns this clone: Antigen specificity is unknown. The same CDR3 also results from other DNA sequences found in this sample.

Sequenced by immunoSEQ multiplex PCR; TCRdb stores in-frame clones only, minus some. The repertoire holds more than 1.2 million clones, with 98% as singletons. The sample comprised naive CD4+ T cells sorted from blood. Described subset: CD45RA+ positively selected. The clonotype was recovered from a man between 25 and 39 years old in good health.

The CDR3 sequence: CASSLAETQYF. The CDR3 DNA follows: TGTGCCAGCAGTTTGGCGGAGACCCAGTACTTC. This chain joins TRBV28 and TRBJ2-5; D not certain. Germline lookup yields CDR1 MDHEN and CDR2 SYDVKM. This CDR3 region has 11 residues. Trimming cost V 3 bases and J 5 bases, with 4 bases left between them. The variable domain in full, with the rest retrieved from reference TRBV28 and TRBJ2-5, is DVKVTQSSRYLVKRTGEKVFLECVQDMDHENMFWYRQDPGLGLRLIYFSYDVKMKEKGDIPEGYSVSREKKERFSLILESASTNQTSMYLCASSLAETQYFGPGTRLLVL.